This record covers a single T cell receptor beta chain. What it binds is not known. CDR3 length: 20 amino acids. Trimming removed 0 bases from V and 2 bases from J, with 27 bases in between. CDR1 and CDR2 (germline): SQVTM, ANQGSEA. In total, each donor contributed a single heparinised blood draw that averaged approximately 0.12 L. CD4+ cells of the naive, central memory, regulatory and stem cell-like memory types were sorted via CD45RO/CCR7/CD25/CD127/CD95/CD27. Once sorted, every population was more than 95% pure. The data were obtained in a study of beta chain features in type 1 diabetes. The sequenced template was cDNA made from the entire isolated RNA. Assay: immunoSEQ multiplex PCR; the TCRdb copy retains only in-frame clones and omits some. The sample carries roughly 220,000 clones, 16% recorded once. Study results and caveats: VDJ junctions from type 1 diabetes patients carried fewer insertions and larger deletions. TCRB CDR3 length was moderately but significantly reduced in all four CD4+ subsets of Type 1 diabetes patients.

The sequence derives from a man aged 30 to 39 with type 1 diabetes. The sample comprised naive CD4+ T cells from blood. This chain connects TRBV29-1 to TRBJ2-3; possible D gene TRBD2, 5 bases. CDR3 loop: CSVEDLVLAWLKGDTDTQYF. CDR3 bases: TGCAGCGTTGAAGATCTGGTATTAGCGTGGCTCAAAGGAGACACAGATACGCAGTATTTT.